The clone carrying this T cell receptor (beta chain) appeared once. Its target is unknown. The source of the sample is a study of cytomegalovirus exposure and HLA in healthy donors. Study observations and caveats: According to reports, the classifier identified cytomegalovirus status with high specificity and sensitivity. Compared with the approximately 700-donor mean, an Asian-associated ancestry cluster reportedly had fewer N-insertions, according to a later analysis. Most CMV-associated TCR beta chains were later found to appear HLA-restricted.

The PCR contained 60 Vbeta and 13 Jbeta primers. The data were produced by immunoSEQ multiplex PCR, yet TCRdb's version contains in-frame clones alone and is incomplete. The sample shows 150,000 to 200,000 clones, over 70% of them seen only once. Sequencing used PBMCs. This sequence was found in a male donor in good health and CMV-seropositive.

The DNA for the CDR3 is TGTGCCTGGAGACCCGGGACAGGGTATTACGAGCAGTACTTC. Translating gives CAWRPGTGYYEQYF. V and J are TRBV30 and TRBJ2-7; 9 positions agree with TRBD1. V lost 3 bases, J lost 4 bases, and 7 bases stayed unmatched. CDR3 size: 14 residues. Germline V gene data show CDR1 as GTSNPN and CDR2 as SVGIG (reference sequence).